The text below deals with one TCR beta chain. This specimen belongs to a study of T cell repertoires in cytomegalovirus infection. V lost 7 bases to trimming and J lost 0 bases, with 15 bases between them. CDR1 is MNHEY, CDR2 SMNVEV, per germline (reference sequence). This CDR3 is 15 amino acids long. MiXCR was run by TCRdb on the reads, yielding one entry per CDR3 protein. The data contain roughly 760,000 distinct CDR3 sequences, 35% of them singletons. The source of this sequence is a human donor in good health (CMV status not recorded). Some clones in this sample may be carry-over from other donors' samples. Specimen: PBMCs. This chain joins TRBV27 and TRBJ1-1, with D unclear. As DNA, the CDR3 is TGTGCCAGCATTAAATCTTCCAGTTTGAACACTGAAGCTTTCTTT. This sequence encodes CASIKSSSLNTEAFF.